The source of this T cell receptor (beta chain) is a study of regulatory T cells in long-lasting Graves disease. Broader study findings: Preferential use of TRBV28, TRBJ1-2 and TRBJ2-5 was seen in persistent disease. Analysis covered peripheral blood alone, not thyroid tissue.

Trimming pared 6 bases from V and 4 bases from J, leaving 17 bases between. The CDR3 has 14 residues. Germline V gene lookup returns CDR1 DFQATT and CDR2 SNEGSKA (reference sequence). Relying on iRepertoire HTBI primers and Arm-PCR of CDR3 regions, the team built TCR beta libraries. TCRdb redid the calling of the multiplex PCR reads with MiXCR, one entry per CDR3 protein. Found here are about 540,000 distinct CDR3 sequences, roughly 13% of them singletons; the top ten hold more than 8.5%. Ten or more counts support this clonotype. Its antigen remains unidentified. Time point defined: newly diagnosed GD, antithyroid drugs for less than 3 months. RNA extracted from PBMCs served as the sequencing template. This sample was also put to use in a study of T cells in Graves' hyperthyroidism and ophthalmopathy. That paper notes: TCR CDR3 regions were first amplified by RT-PCR with HTBI primers. Blood held most thyroid clonotypes expanded above 0.001 frequency.

The chain links TRBV20-1 to TRBJ2-3, with D maybe TRBD2 (5 bases). This material consisted of peripheral blood mononuclear cells (PBMCs), taken at new diagnosis, from a patient treated with antithyroid drugs. The source of this sequence is a young man with Graves disease. CDR3 nucleotide sequence: TGCAGTGCCCCGGCCCCCCTAGCCGCAGATACGCAGTATTTT. The encoded protein is CSAPAPLAADTQYF.